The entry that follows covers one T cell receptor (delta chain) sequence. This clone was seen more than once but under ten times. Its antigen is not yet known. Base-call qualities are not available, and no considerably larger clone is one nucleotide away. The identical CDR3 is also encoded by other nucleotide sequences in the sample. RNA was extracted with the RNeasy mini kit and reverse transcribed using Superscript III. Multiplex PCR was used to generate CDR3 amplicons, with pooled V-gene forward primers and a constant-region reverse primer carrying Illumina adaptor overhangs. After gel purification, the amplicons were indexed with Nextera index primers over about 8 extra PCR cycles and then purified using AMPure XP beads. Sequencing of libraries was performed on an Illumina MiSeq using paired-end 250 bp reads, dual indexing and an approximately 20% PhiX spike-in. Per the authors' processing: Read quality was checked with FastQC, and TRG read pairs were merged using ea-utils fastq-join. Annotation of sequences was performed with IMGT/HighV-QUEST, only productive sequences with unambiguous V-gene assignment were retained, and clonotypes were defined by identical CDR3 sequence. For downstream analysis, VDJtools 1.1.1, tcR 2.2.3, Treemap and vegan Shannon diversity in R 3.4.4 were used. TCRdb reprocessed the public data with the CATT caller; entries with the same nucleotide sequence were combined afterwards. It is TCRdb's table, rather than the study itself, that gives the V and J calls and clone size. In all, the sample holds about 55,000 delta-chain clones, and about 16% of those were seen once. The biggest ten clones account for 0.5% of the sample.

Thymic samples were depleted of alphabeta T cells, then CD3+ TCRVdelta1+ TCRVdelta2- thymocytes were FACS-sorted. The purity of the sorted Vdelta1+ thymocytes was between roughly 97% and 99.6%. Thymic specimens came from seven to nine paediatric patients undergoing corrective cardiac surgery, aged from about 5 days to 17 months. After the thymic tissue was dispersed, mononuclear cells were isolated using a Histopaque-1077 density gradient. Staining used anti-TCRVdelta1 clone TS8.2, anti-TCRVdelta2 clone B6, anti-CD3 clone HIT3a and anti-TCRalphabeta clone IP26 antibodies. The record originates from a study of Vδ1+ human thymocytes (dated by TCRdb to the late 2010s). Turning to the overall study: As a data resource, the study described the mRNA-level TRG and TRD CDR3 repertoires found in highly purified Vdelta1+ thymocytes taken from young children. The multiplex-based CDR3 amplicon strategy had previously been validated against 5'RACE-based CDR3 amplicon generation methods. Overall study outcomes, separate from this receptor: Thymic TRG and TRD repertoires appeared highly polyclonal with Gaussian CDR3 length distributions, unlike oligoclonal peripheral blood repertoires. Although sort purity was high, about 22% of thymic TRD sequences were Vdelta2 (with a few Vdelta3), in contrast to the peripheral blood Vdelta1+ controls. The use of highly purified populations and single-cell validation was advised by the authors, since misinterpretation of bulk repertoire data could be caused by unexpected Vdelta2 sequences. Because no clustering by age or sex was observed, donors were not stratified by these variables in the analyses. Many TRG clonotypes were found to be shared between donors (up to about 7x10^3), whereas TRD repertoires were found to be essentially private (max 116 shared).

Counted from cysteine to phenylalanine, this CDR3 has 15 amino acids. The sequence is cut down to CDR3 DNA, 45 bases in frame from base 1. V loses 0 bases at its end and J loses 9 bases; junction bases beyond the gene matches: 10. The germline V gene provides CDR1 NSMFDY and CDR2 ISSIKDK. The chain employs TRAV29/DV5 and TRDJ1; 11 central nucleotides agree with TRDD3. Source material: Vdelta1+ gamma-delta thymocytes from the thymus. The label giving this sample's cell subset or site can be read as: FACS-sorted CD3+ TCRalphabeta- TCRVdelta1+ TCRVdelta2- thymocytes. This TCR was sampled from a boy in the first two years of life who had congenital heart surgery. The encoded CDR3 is CAASDSYWGIKELIF. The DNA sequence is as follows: TGTGCAGCAAGCGATTCCTACTGGGGGATAAAGGAACTCATCTTT.